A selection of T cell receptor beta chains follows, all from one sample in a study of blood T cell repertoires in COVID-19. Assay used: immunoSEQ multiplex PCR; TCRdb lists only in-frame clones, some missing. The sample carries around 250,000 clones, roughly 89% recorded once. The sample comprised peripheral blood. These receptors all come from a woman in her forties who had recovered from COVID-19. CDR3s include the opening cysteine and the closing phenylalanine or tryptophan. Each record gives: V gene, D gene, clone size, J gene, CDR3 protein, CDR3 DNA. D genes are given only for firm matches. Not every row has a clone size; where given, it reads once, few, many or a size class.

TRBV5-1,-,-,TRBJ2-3,CASRGGKFSTDTQYF,TGCGCCAGCAGGGGCGGGAAGTTTAGCACAGATACGCAGTATTTT
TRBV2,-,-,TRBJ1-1,CASSELGQTNTEAFF,TGTGCCAGCAGTGAATTGGGACAAACGAACACTGAAGCTTTCTTT
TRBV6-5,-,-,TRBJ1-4,CASRRTANEKLFF,TGTGCCAGCAGAAGGACAGCTAATGAAAAACTGTTTTTT
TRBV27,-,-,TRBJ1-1,CASSAQGTMNTEAFF,TGTGCCAGCAGCGCTCAGGGGACTATGAACACTGAAGCTTTCTTT
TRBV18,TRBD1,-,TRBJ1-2,CASSPSGQGAEGYTF,TGTGCCAGCTCACCATCCGGACAGGGGGCTGAGGGCTACACCTTC
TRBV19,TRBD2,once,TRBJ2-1,CASSIGGGSRNEQFF,TGTGCCAGTAGTATAGGGGGCGGGAGTAGGAATGAGCAGTTCTTC
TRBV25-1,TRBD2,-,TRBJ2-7,CASRPPGTSGQAYEQYF,TGTGCCAGCAGACCGCCGGGGACTAGCGGCCAAGCCTACGAGCAGTACTTC
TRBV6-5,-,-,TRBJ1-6,CAIGTGHNSPLHF,TGTGCCATAGGGACTGGACATAATTCACCCCTCCACTTT
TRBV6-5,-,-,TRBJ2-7,CASSYGSGNEQYF,TGTGCCAGCAGTTACGGTTCGGGGAACGAGCAGTACTTC
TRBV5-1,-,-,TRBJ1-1,CASSLGGMDTEAFF,TGCGCCAGCAGCTTGGGAGGGATGGACACTGAAGCTTTCTTT
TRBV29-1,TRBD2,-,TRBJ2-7,CSVRWVPPFTSGRQTYEQYF,TGCAGCGTTCGCTGGGTCCCCCCTTTCACTAGCGGGAGGCAAACCTACGAGCAGTACTTC
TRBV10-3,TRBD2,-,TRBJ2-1,CAIGSSSGRGSDEQFF,TGTGCCATCGGCTCGAGTAGCGGGAGGGGCAGCGATGAGCAGTTCTTC
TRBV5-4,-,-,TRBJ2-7,CASSLRPGLAYEQYF,TGTGCCAGCAGCTTGAGGCCGGGACTCGCCTACGAGCAGTACTTC
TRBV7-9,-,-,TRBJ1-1,CASSAPDKDRNTEAFF,TGTGCCAGCAGCGCGCCGGACAAGGACAGAAACACTGAAGCTTTCTTT
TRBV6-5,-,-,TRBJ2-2,CASSYSPASTGELFF,TGTGCCAGCAGTTACTCGCCAGCGAGCACCGGGGAGCTGTTTTTT
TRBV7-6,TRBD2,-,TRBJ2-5,CASSAGLAGQETQYF,TGTGCCAGCAGTGCGGGACTAGCGGGACAAGAGACCCAGTACTTC
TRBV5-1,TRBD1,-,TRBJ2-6,CASSLLGQASSGANVLTF,TGCGCCAGCAGCTTGCTAGGACAGGCCTCCTCTGGGGCCAACGTCCTGACTTTC
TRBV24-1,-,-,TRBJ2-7,CATSVPAEGEQYF,TGTGCCACCAGTGTCCCCGCGGAGGGGGAGCAGTACTTC
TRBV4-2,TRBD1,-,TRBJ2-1,CASSQAGGTYNEQFF,TGTGCCAGCAGCCAAGCAGGGGGAACTTACAATGAGCAGTTCTTC
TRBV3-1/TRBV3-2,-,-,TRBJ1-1,CASSQGRITEAFF,TGTGCCAGCAGCCAGGGCAGGATCACTGAAGCTTTCTTT
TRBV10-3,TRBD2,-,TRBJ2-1,CAISESRAGTSGYEQFF,TGTGCCATCAGTGAGTCGAGGGCCGGGACTAGCGGGTATGAGCAGTTCTTC
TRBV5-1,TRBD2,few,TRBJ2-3,CASGTSDTDTQYF,TGCGCCAGCGGGACTAGCGACACAGATACGCAGTATTTT
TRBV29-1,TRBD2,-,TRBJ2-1,CSVGSGLADNEQFF,TGCAGCGTTGGGTCGGGACTAGCGGACAATGAGCAGTTCTTC
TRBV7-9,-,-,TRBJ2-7,CASSTFQGYEQYF,TGTGCCAGCAGCACCTTCCAGGGGTACGAGCAGTACTTC
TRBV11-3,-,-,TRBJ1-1,CASSLEDWGGSPVFGVTEAFF,TGTGCCAGCAGCTTAGAGGATTGGGGAGGGTCCCCCGTTTTTGGGGTCACTGAAGCTTTCTTT
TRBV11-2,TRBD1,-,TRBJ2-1,CASSPGGDRVYNEQFF,TGTGCCAGCAGCCCTGGGGGGGACAGGGTCTACAATGAGCAGTTCTTC
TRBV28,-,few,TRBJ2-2,CASSFGTGELFF,TGTGCCAGCAGTTTCGGTACCGGGGAGCTGTTTTTT
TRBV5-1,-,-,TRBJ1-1,CASWREGSEAFF,TGCGCCAGCTGGAGGGAGGGATCTGAAGCTTTCTTT
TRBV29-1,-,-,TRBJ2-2,CSVGQPGELFF,TGCAGCGTCGGACAGCCCGGGGAGCTGTTTTTT
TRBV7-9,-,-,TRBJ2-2,CASSPPAGSPNTGELFF,TGTGCCAGCAGCCCTCCTGCGGGCAGCCCGAACACCGGGGAGCTGTTTTTT
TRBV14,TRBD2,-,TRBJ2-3,CASSQDSWAGGRDTQYF,TGTGCCAGCAGCCAAGATTCGTGGGCGGGAGGGCGAGATACGCAGTATTTT
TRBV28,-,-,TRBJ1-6,CASSLAWGQGNSPLHF,TGTGCCAGCAGTTTAGCGTGGGGTCAGGGTAATTCACCCCTCCACTTT
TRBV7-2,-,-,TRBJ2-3,CASSFPFRDTDTQYF,TGTGCCAGCAGCTTTCCGTTCCGCGACACAGATACGCAGTATTTT
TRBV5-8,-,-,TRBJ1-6,CASSRDTDNSPLHF,TGTGCCAGCAGTCGGGACACAGATAATTCACCCCTCCACTTT
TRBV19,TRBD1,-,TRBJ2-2,CASSIAYQRQGNGELFF,TGTGCCAGTAGTATAGCCTACCAGCGACAGGGCAACGGGGAGCTGTTTTTT
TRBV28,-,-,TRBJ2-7,CASSLGAGVGEQYF,TGTGCCAGCAGTTTAGGGGCAGGGGTGGGAGAGCAGTACTTC
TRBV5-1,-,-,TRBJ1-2,CASSGRTGSQSGGYTF,TGCGCCAGCAGCGGACGGACTGGCAGCCAATCGGGTGGCTACACCTTC
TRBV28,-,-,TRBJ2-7,CASSPISGSGYEQYF,TGTGCCAGCAGTCCAATTTCAGGGTCGGGCTACGAGCAGTACTTC
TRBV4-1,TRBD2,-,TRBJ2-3,CASSQVTASGSNTQYF,TGCGCCAGCAGCCAGGTAACGGCTAGCGGGAGTAATACGCAGTATTTT
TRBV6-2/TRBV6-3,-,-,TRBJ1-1,CASSYVGATEAFF,TGTGCCAGCAGTTACGTGGGGGCGACTGAAGCTTTCTTT